The clone carrying this T cell receptor beta chain has at least ten counts. What it recognizes is unknown. This specimen belongs to a study of blood T cells in healthy people across ages. Study observations and caveats: Measured against age, TCR beta diversity per million T cells decreased in a roughly linear manner.

Through a sample-barcoded 5' primer and a J-beta primer mix, a second PCR was run for roughly 6 to 11 cycles. From each sample, at least 3 million paired-end reads containing CDR3 were obtained. TCRdb processed the 5' RACE reads anew with MiXCR; each CDR3 protein has one entry. The table includes approximately 810,000 distinct CDR3 sequences, about 28% detected once. Germline V gene data show CDR1 as LGHNA and CDR2 as YSLEER. The V end was cut by 1 base, the J end by 0 bases, with 11 bases between. The CDR3 is 16 amino acids. Donors each provided 8 to 10 milliliters of peripheral blood. This clonotype originated in a woman older than 75 in good health. Source material: blood. V is TRBV4-3 and J is TRBJ2-3; tentatively, D is TRBD2 (5 bases). The CDR3 DNA is TGCGCCAGCAGCCAAGCTCGGGGATTTAGCACAGATACGCAGTATTTT. It yields the protein CASSQARGFSTDTQYF.